This TCR beta chain originates from a study of identical twins. Trimming took off 7 bases at V and 2 bases at J, with 14 bases between the two ends. Germline CDR1 reads ENHRY; CDR2 reads SYGVKD. The CDR3 contains 14 residues. TCRdb used MiXCR to reprocess the 5' RACE reads, holding one entry per CDR3 protein. In the table there are hundreds of thousands of distinct CDR3 sequences, 8.6% of which are singletons. The data were also submitted as part of a second study, on yellow fever vaccine responses in identical twins.

The genes are TRBV10-3 and TRBJ1-2; the D gene is possibly TRBD1 (6 bases). Input material: PBMCs. The TCR comes from a woman aged 18-29 years in good health. The CDR3 nucleotides are TGTGCCATCACTCCCGCACAGGGAAACTATGGCTACACCTTC. Protein product: CAITPAQGNYGYTF.